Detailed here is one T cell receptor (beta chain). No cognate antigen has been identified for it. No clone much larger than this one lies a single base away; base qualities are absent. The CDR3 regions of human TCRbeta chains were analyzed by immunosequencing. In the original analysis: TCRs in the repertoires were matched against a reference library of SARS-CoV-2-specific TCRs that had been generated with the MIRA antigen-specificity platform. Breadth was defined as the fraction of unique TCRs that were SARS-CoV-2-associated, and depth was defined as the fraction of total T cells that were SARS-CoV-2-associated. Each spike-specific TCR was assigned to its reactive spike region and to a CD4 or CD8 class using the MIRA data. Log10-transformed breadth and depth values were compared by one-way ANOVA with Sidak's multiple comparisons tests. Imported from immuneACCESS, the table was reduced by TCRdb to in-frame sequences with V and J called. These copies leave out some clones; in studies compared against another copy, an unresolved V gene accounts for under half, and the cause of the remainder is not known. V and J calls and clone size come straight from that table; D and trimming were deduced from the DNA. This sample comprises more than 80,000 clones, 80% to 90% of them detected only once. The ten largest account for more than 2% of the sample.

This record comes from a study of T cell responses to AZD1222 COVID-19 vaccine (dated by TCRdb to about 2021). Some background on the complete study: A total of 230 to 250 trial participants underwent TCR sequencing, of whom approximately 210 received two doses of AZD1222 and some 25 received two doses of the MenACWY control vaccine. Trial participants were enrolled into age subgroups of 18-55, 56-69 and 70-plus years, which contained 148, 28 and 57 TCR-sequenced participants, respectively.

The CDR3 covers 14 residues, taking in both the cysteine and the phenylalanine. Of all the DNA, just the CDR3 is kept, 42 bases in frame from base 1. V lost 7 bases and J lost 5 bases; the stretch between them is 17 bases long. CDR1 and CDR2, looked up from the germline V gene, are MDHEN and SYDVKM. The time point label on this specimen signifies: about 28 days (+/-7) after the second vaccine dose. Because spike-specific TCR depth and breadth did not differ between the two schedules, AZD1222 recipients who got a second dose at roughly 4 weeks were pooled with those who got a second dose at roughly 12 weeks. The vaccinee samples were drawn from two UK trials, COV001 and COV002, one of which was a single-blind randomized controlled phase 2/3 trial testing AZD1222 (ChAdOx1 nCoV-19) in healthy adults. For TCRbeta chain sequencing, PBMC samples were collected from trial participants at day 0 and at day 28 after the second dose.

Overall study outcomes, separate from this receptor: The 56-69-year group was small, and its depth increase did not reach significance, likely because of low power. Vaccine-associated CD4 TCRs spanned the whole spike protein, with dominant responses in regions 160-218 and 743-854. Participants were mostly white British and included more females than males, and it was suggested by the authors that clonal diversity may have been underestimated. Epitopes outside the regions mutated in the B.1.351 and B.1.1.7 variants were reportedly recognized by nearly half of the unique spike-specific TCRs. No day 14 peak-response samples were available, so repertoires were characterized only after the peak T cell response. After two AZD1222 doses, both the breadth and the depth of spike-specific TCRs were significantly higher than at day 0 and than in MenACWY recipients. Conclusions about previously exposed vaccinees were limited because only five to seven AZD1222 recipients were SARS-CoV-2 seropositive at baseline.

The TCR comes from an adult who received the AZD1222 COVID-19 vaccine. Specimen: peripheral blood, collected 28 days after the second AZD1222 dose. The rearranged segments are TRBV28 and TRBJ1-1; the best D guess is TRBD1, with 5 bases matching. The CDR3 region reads CASTNRTGGTEAFF. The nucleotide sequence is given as TGTGCCAGCACAAACAGGACGGGGGGTACTGAAGCTTTCTTT.